Listed below are T cell receptor beta chains from one sample, sequenced in a study of blood T cell repertoires in COVID-19. The data were produced by immunoSEQ multiplex PCR, yet TCRdb's version contains in-frame clones alone and is incomplete. The sample has about 150,000 clones, roughly three quarters seen once. What was sequenced was PBMCs or T cells enriched from blood (not recorded which). All receptors derive from a woman in her forties or fifties who had recovered from COVID-19. Both conserved end residues are part of each CDR3. Each record gives: J gene, V gene, CDR3 protein.

j_gene: TRBJ2-6
v_gene: TRBV10-3
CDR3aa: CAISPRQGVGANVLTF

j_gene: TRBJ2-1
v_gene: TRBV9
CDR3aa: CASSVDPGVYNEQFF

j_gene: TRBJ2-5
v_gene: TRBV27
CDR3aa: CASSFLASGETQYF

j_gene: TRBJ2-1
v_gene: TRBV30
CDR3aa: CAWSRKRGPRTYNEQFF

j_gene: TRBJ2-1
v_gene: TRBV15
CDR3aa: CATSRDTESYNEQFF

j_gene: TRBJ1-5
v_gene: TRBV7-2
CDR3aa: CASSFQGGAGQPQHF

j_gene: TRBJ1-2
v_gene: TRBV4-1
CDR3aa: CASSQERAGASLNGYTF

j_gene: TRBJ2-2
v_gene: TRBV2
CDR3aa: CASSKRVDRASGELFF

j_gene: TRBJ1-1
v_gene: TRBV3-1/TRBV3-2
CDR3aa: CASSRSGEAFF

j_gene: TRBJ1-5
v_gene: TRBV14
CDR3aa: CASSQVTGGSSNQPQHF

j_gene: TRBJ2-5
v_gene: TRBV11-3
CDR3aa: CASSLGADQETQYF

j_gene: TRBJ1-4
v_gene: TRBV28
CDR3aa: CASSSWSTNEKLFF

j_gene: TRBJ1-3
v_gene: TRBV6-2/TRBV6-3
CDR3aa: CASSSRGPGGNTIYF

j_gene: TRBJ1-1
v_gene: TRBV2
CDR3aa: CASSEYIEAFF

j_gene: TRBJ1-1
v_gene: TRBV19
CDR3aa: CATRTGIGEAFF

j_gene: TRBJ1-2
v_gene: TRBV2
CDR3aa: CASSEAPWGYTF

j_gene: TRBJ1-5
v_gene: TRBV27
CDR3aa: CASSDRDSRVGPQHF

j_gene: TRBJ1-1
v_gene: TRBV29-1
CDR3aa: CSVELWSLNTEAFF

j_gene: TRBJ2-1
v_gene: TRBV28
CDR3aa: CASSALEAGAYNEQFF

j_gene: TRBJ2-1
v_gene: TRBV9
CDR3aa: CASSVRAGVDEQFF

j_gene: TRBJ2-5
v_gene: TRBV4-1
CDR3aa: CASSPGQAPETQYF

j_gene: TRBJ1-1
v_gene: TRBV6-5
CDR3aa: CASSFPGETEAFF

j_gene: TRBJ1-6
v_gene: TRBV18
CDR3aa: CASSPGGADSPLHF

j_gene: TRBJ2-7
v_gene: TRBV6-1
CDR3aa: CASSELAGASYEQYF

j_gene: TRBJ1-3
v_gene: TRBV19
CDR3aa: CEYTGGPSGNTIYF

j_gene: TRBJ1-2
v_gene: TRBV5-6
CDR3aa: CASSLRTDGYTF

j_gene: TRBJ2-7
v_gene: TRBV6-5
CDR3aa: CASSYSGGLYEQYF

j_gene: TRBJ1-3
v_gene: TRBV7-8
CDR3aa: CASSPPGGLGNTIYF

j_gene: TRBJ1-6
v_gene: TRBV6-5
CDR3aa: CASRTWGQDNSPLHF

j_gene: TRBJ1-2
v_gene: TRBV7-2
CDR3aa: CASSSQPGLASNYGYTF

j_gene: TRBJ2-5
v_gene: TRBV5-6
CDR3aa: CASSLAGTLVETQYF

j_gene: TRBJ1-1
v_gene: TRBV30
CDR3aa: CAWKTGTGGLHTEAFF

j_gene: TRBJ2-1
v_gene: TRBV19
CDR3aa: CASNPGGLSYNEQFF

j_gene: TRBJ1-5
v_gene: TRBV4-1
CDR3aa: CASSQSGTDQPQHF

j_gene: TRBJ2-5
v_gene: TRBV5-5
CDR3aa: CASRREQETQYF

j_gene: TRBJ2-2
v_gene: TRBV6-2/TRBV6-3
CDR3aa: CASSYLGLSNTGELFF

j_gene: TRBJ2-7
v_gene: TRBV12-3/TRBV12-4
CDR3aa: CASGEQGSHEQYF

j_gene: TRBJ1-5
v_gene: TRBV28
CDR3aa: CASSLWGQNSNQPQHF

j_gene: TRBJ2-5
v_gene: TRBV4-1
CDR3aa: CASSLQGTSGEETQYF

j_gene: TRBJ1-1
v_gene: TRBV6-5
CDR3aa: CASIEGTSNTEAFF

j_gene: TRBJ1-6
v_gene: TRBV7-6
CDR3aa: CASSNTNSPLHF

j_gene: TRBJ2-3
v_gene: TRBV14
CDR3aa: CASSQDEGSRTDTQYF

j_gene: TRBJ1-2
v_gene: TRBV7-2
CDR3aa: CASSILGTGNYGYTF

j_gene: TRBJ2-1
v_gene: TRBV7-9
CDR3aa: CASSLLDRGTYNEQFF

j_gene: TRBJ1-5
v_gene: TRBV27
CDR3aa: CASSEDRGTNQPQHF

j_gene: TRBJ2-2
v_gene: TRBV5-6
CDR3aa: CASSLVDRDTGELFF

j_gene: TRBJ1-5
v_gene: TRBV12-3/TRBV12-4
CDR3aa: CASGTGEGQPQHF

j_gene: TRBJ1-5
v_gene: TRBV27
CDR3aa: CASSLSGQGYNQPQHF

j_gene: TRBJ2-3
v_gene: TRBV5-1
CDR3aa: CASSLDGGRGTDTQYF

j_gene: TRBJ1-1
v_gene: TRBV19
CDR3aa: CASSSRQRLEAFF

j_gene: TRBJ1-1
v_gene: TRBV5-1
CDR3aa: CASSLAQGITEAFF

j_gene: TRBJ2-2
v_gene: TRBV7-9
CDR3aa: CASSLGQGAGELFF

j_gene: TRBJ1-3
v_gene: TRBV28
CDR3aa: CASSLFRAGNTIYF

j_gene: TRBJ2-7
v_gene: TRBV7-2
CDR3aa: CASSAWGQGSYEQYF

j_gene: TRBJ1-5
v_gene: TRBV2
CDR3aa: CASGGTGGDYSNQPQHF

j_gene: TRBJ2-4
v_gene: TRBV19
CDR3aa: CASAKRPGYLAKNIQYF

j_gene: TRBJ1-5
v_gene: TRBV6-5
CDR3aa: CASSFDTYQPQHF

j_gene: TRBJ2-5
v_gene: TRBV5-1
CDR3aa: CASSPGDRGETQYF

j_gene: TRBJ1-4
v_gene: TRBV2
CDR3aa: CASSQREVGKLFF